This TCR beta chain was profiled in a study of T cell clonotyping in hematopoietic cell transplantation. General study results and limits: Recipient TCR diversity dropped after transplant; expanded clonotypes rose from day 30 to 180. At the given depth, recipient repertoires were over 95% de novo clonotypes. No sorting was done, leaving CD4 and CD8 contributions mixed.

Generated by immunoSEQ multiplex PCR, the TCRdb table keeps only in-frame clones and is missing some. The table records approximately 10,000 clones, 89% of them present only once. V gave up 2 bases and J gave up 5 bases; unmatched junction bases: 8. The germline V gene encodes CDR1 SGHTA and CDR2 FQGNSA. This CDR3 is built from 15 residues. Worth noting for this clone: Its antigen is undetermined.

The chain employs TRBV7-2 and TRBJ2-7; TRBD1 matches 8 bases. This receptor was obtained from a human donor who either received an allogeneic hematopoietic cell transplant for a myeloid malignancy or was a related donor (not recorded which). Some clones in this sample may be carry-over from other donors' samples. The sample taken for sequencing was peripheral blood mononuclear cells. The CDR3 DNA reads as TGTGCCAGCAGCTTAAAGACGACAGGGGTAAACGAGCAGTACTTC. This codes for CASSLKTTGVNEQYF. Full variable domain (outside the CDR3, taken from reference TRBV7-2 and TRBJ2-7): GAGVSQSPSNKVTEKGKDVELRCDPISGHTALYWYRQSLGQGLEFLIYFQGNSAPDKSGLPSDRFSAERTGGSVSTLTIQRTQQEDSAVYLCASSLKTTGVNEQYFGPGTRLTVT.